This T cell receptor (beta chain) was sequenced during a study of beta chain features in type 1 diabetes. The sequenced template was cDNA made from the entire isolated RNA. TCRdb's table, derived via immunoSEQ multiplex PCR, lists solely in-frame clones and lacks some. The table lists about 320,000 clones, roughly 15% of them singletons. Germline-derived CDR1 and CDR2 are MNHNY and SVGAGI (reference sequence). With V trimmed by 6 bases and J by 1 base, 1 base remained unmatched. The CDR3 sequence is 14 residues long. This clone showed up just a few times. Sequences were obtained from central memory CD4+ T cells from blood. This receptor was obtained from a man aged 25 to 45 in good health. This rearrangement joins TRBV6-6 to TRBJ2-3; the match to TRBD2 covers 10 bases. CDR3 in amino acids: CASRAGGGTDTQYF. In DNA form, the CDR3 reads TGTGCCAGCAGAGCGGGAGGGGGCACAGATACGCAGTATTTT.